The present TCR beta chain was sequenced within a study of shared clonotypes between healthy human individuals. Study-level information: A donor's plate count was three for CD4 naive and three for CD4 memory; CD8 naive had two and CD8 memory one. Study-level results: The rarefaction results pointed to incomplete sorted-subset sequencing despite large depth. A handful of donors held about 4.6% of naive CD4 clonotypes in common.

The germline V and J ends were trimmed by 3 bases and 16 bases, with 20 bases remaining between them. Germline values: CDR1 SGHRS, CDR2 YFSETQ. The CDR3 totals 13 residues. This clone was counted a single time. Its antigen is still unknown. Generated by immunoSEQ multiplex PCR, the TCRdb table keeps only in-frame clones and is missing some. The repertoire includes 950,000 to 1,100,000 clones, 78% of them detected once, and roughly 0.57% sits in the top ten. Source material: memory CD4+ T cells from PBMCs. Sample subset: CD45RA-negative fraction. The chain couples TRBV5-1 to TRBJ2-1; D uncertain. This TCR came from a young man in good health. Some clones in this sample may be carry-over from other donors' samples. In nucleotides, the CDR3 is TGCGCCAGCAGCTCCCAAACCGAGGACCCACCCTTCTTC. Amino acids: CASSSQTEDPPFF.